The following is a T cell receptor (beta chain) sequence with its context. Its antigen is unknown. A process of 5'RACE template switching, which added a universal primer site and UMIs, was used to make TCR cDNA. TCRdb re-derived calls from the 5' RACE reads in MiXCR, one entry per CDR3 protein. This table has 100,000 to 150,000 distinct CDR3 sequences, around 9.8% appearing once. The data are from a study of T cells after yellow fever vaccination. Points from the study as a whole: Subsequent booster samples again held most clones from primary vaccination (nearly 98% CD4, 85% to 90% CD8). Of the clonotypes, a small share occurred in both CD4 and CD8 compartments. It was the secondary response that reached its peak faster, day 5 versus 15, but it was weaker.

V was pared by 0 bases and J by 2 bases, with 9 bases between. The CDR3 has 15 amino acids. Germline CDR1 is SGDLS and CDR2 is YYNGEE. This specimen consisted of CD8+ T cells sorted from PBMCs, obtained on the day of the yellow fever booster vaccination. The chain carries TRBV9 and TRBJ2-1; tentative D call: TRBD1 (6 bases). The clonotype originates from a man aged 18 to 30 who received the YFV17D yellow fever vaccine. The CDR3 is CASSVEGVPYNEQFF. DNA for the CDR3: TGTGCCAGCAGCGTAGAGGGGGTCCCCTACAATGAGCAGTTCTTC. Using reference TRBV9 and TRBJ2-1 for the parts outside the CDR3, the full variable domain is DSGVTQTPKHLITATGQRVTLRCSPRSGDLSVYWYQQSLDQGLQFLIQYYNGEERAKGNILERFSAQQFPDLHSELNLSSLELGDSALYFCASSVEGVPYNEQFFGPGTRLTVL.